These 19 T cell receptor beta chains were sequenced from one sample in a study of T-cell reconstitution after alpha-beta-depleted transplantation in children. Using unique molecular identifiers, the investigators prepared the TCRbeta library. TCRdb re-called the PCR reads through MiXCR, storing one row per CDR3 protein. The sample lists hundreds of thousands of distinct CDR3 sequences, 15% to 20% seen once, with around 0.96% in the top ten. The sequencing here drew on PBMCs from the stem cell graft donor, taken from the stem cell graft. The receptors stem from a human donor who donated a stem cell graft to a child with acute myeloid leukemia.

This clonotype appeared many times. The chain employs TRBV20-1 and TRBJ1-2; TRBD1 matches 7 bases. Germline CDR1 reads DFQATT; CDR2 reads SNEGSKA (reference sequence). V shed 5 bases, J shed 0 bases, and the junction held 3 bases outside the gene matches. The CDR3 length is 13 residues. CDR3 amino acids: CSAGQGANYGYTF. DNA of the CDR3: TGCAGTGCTGGGCAGGGGGCTAACTATGGCTACACCTTC.

This clonotype was counted a few times. V and J are TRBV20-1 and TRBJ2-7; the D gene is possibly TRBD2 (5 bases). Trimming pared 5 bases from V and 2 bases from J, leaving 16 bases between. Germline lookup yields CDR1 DFQATT and CDR2 SNEGSKA (reference sequence). The CDR3 is 14 residues long. The CDR3 is CSASSEGFTYEQYV. The CDR3 DNA follows: TGCAGTGCTTCCTCCGAGGGTTTTACCTACGAGCAGTACGTC.

This chain uses TRBV28 with TRBJ2-3; 8 positions agree with TRBD2. Germline CDR1 MDHEN, CDR2 SYDVKM. Trimming cost V 5 bases and J 4 bases; bases outside gene matches: 5. The CDR3 is 14 residues long. The CDR3 region has the DNA TGTGCCAGCAGTGAAACGGGGGGGGCAGATACGCAGTATTTT. As protein: CASSETGGADTQYF.

This clonotype was observed a few times. The CDR3 nucleotides are TGTGCCAGCAGCTTTTCCGGGGGGGCCGGGGAGCTGTTTTTT. As protein: CASSFSGGAGELFF. This chain uses TRBV7-2 with TRBJ2-2, with 8 bases that match TRBD2. CDR3 length: 14 residues. The trim removed 3 bases at V and 6 bases at J, leaving 3 bases unmatched. Germline V gene data show CDR1 as SGHTA and CDR2 as FQGNSA.

This clonotype came up many times. The chain is built from TRBV12-3 or TRBV12-4 and TRBJ1-5; D gene ambiguous. This CDR3 has 14 residues. V lost 4 bases and J lost 0, with 7 bases in between. In nucleotides, the CDR3 is TGTGCCAGCAGTTCTTACAATAGCAATCAGCCCCAGCATTTT. Translated, it gives CASSSYNSNQPQHF.

This sequence joins TRBV7-9 and TRBJ2-1; D tentatively reads TRBD1 or TRBD2 (5 bases each). V lost 3 bases to trimming and J lost 4 bases, with 13 bases between them. The CDR3 has 15 amino acids. In germline, CDR1 is SEHNR, CDR2 FQNEAQ (reference sequence). The CDR3 loop is CASSFRGPGYNEQFF. CDR3 DNA: TGTGCCAGCAGCTTTAGGGGACCAGGGTACAATGAGCAGTTCTTC.

This clonotype was seen at least ten times. V gene TRBV4-3 combines with J gene TRBJ1-5; D not resolved. Trimming shortened V by 1 base and J by 4 bases, and 5 bases separated the two germline ends. Looked up from germline, CDR1 is LGHNA and CDR2 is YSLEER. The CDR3 runs 13 residues. CDR3 in amino acids: CASSQGVNQPQHF. In nucleotides, the CDR3 is TGCGCCAGCAGCCAAGGGGTAAATCAGCCCCAGCATTTT.

This rearrangement joins TRBV28 to TRBJ2-3, with D tentatively TRBD2 (6 bases). The germline V gene has CDR1 MDHEN and CDR2 SYDVKM. CDR3 length: 14 residues. The germline V and J ends were trimmed by 5 bases and 8 bases, with 17 bases remaining between them. For the CDR3, the DNA is TGTGCCAGCAGTACCCGACTAGGGCCCACTACGCAGTATTTT. Residues: CASSTRLGPTTQYF.

Many counts were recorded for this clonotype. This chain uses TRBV5-1 with TRBJ2-7, with 11 bases aligning to TRBD2. Germline assignment: CDR1 SGHRS and CDR2 YFSETQ. The V segment lost 0 bases and the J segment 4 bases; nucleotides outside the gene matches: 3. There are 15 residues in the CDR3. The CDR3 is CASSLASSGGYEQYF. For the CDR3, the DNA is TGCGCCAGCAGCTTGGCGTCTAGCGGGGGGTACGAGCAGTACTTC.

This clonotype turned up a few times. The chain couples TRBV2 to TRBJ2-1; 7 bases are a match to TRBD1. The CDR3 contains 18 residues. Germline values: CDR1 SNHLY, CDR2 FYNNEI. Trimming cost V 6 bases and J 0 bases; bases outside gene matches: 14. The CDR3 DNA reads TGTGCCAGCAGCAGGGGGTTAACTCACAGCGGCTCCTACAATGAGCAGTTCTTC. Amino acids: CASSRGLTHSGSYNEQFF.

This clonotype was detected a few times. This chain uses TRBV9 with TRBJ2-1, with D unclear. V was cut by 6 bases and J by 5 bases, with 9 bases left in between. Germline CDR1 and CDR2: SGDLS and YYNGEE. The CDR3 loop spans 12 amino acids. The CDR3 region is CASNAENNEQFF. The CDR3 region has the DNA TGTGCCAGCAACGCAGAGAACAATGAGCAGTTCTTC.

CDR3 coding DNA: TGTGCCAGCAGTGAAAGGGGGCTACGCTACAATGAGCAGTTCTTC. Its translation: CASSERGLRYNEQFF. The V gene is TRBV6-1, the J gene TRBJ2-1; 7 bases fit TRBD1. Germline CDR1 and CDR2: MNHNS and SASEGT. The V segment lost 2 bases and the J segment 3 bases; nucleotides outside the gene matches: 4. CDR3 size: 15 residues.

As to this clonotype: The junction shows a germline mismatch at one end, possibly a read error. The rearrangement links TRBV20-1 to TRBJ1-2, with D possibly being TRBD1 (6 bases). Germline-derived CDR1 and CDR2 are DFQATT and SNEGSKA (reference sequence). There are 11 residues in the CDR3. For the CDR3, the DNA is TGCAGTGCTAGTTGGACAGATAATTTTCCCTTC. The encoded protein is CSASWTDNFPF.

The chain couples TRBV5-1 to TRBJ2-3; 11 bases map to TRBD2. J lost 8 bases, V lost 0 bases, and 8 bases had no gene match. The CDR3 spans 16 residues. Germline values: CDR1 SGHRS, CDR2 YFSETQ. CDR3 sequence reads: CASSLAILAGDLTQYF. The CDR3 DNA reads TGCGCCAGCAGCTTGGCCATACTAGCGGGGGATCTTACGCAGTATTTT.

About this clonotype: A much more abundant neighbour one base away suggests this may be a read error. The rearrangement links TRBV20-1 to TRBJ1-3, with a possible D match to TRBD1 (5 bases). The CDR3 is 12 residues long. Germline V CDR1 and CDR2: DFQATT, SNEGSKA (reference sequence). V was cut by 6 bases and J by 7 bases, with 13 bases left in between. The CDR3 nucleotides read TGCAGTGCCAACACAAGGGGCAACACCATATATTTT. Its protein is CSANTRGNTIYF.

The table lists this clonotype with many counts. This chain connects TRBV12-3 or TRBV12-4 to TRBJ1-3, with D unclear. The CDR3 runs 12 residues. V was pared by 6 bases and J by 2 bases, with 5 bases between. The CDR3 nucleotides are TGTGCCAGCAGACCTCCTGGAAACACCATATATTTT. Residues: CASRPPGNTIYF.

The V gene is TRBV20-1, the J gene TRBJ2-1, with D perhaps matching TRBD1 (6 bases). This CDR3 has 15 residues. Germline CDR1 reads DFQATT; CDR2 reads SNEGSKA (reference sequence). Trimming stripped 4 bases from V and 5 bases from J, with 18 bases between. The CDR3 loop reads CSATQGIRGNNEQFF. The CDR3 nucleotides read TGCAGTGCTACACAGGGAATAAGGGGAAACAATGAGCAGTTCTTC.

This chain joins TRBV25-1 and TRBJ1-5, with no clear D. The CDR3 contains 13 residues. Germline CDR1 reads MGHDK; CDR2 reads SYGVNS. V was pared by 6 bases and J by 3 bases, with 9 bases between. CDR3 loop: CASRGFPNQPQHF. In nucleotides, the CDR3 is TGTGCCAGCAGGGGGTTCCCCAATCAGCCCCAGCATTTT.

This clonotype was seen a handful of times. This rearrangement joins TRBV5-6 to TRBJ1-5; maybe TRBD1 (6 bases). CDR1 and CDR2 (germline): SGHDT, YYEEEE. With 4 bases removed from V and 6 bases from J, the gap between germline ends came to 14 bases. This CDR3 contains 14 residues. In DNA form, the CDR3 reads TGTGCCAGCAGCGGGTACAGGGTCGGTCAGCCCCAGCATTTT. Amino acid sequence: CASSGYRVGQPQHF.